The 30 T cell receptor beta chains given below trace back to one sample, sequenced in a study of vaccination and CD4 T cells after COVID-19. Sequenced with the Oncomine TCR Beta short-read assay was DNA taken from cultured CD4+ T cells. TCRdb reanalysed the PCR reads using MiXCR and keeps one entry per CDR3 protein. This repertoire shows approximately 15,000 distinct CDR3 sequences, about 48% found once; its top ten account for more than 9%. What these receptors recognize is not known. The treatment denotes: approximately nine-day PBMC culture with coronavirus spike peptide pools or control peptides (ViraFEST assay). Sequencing used CD4+ T cells from blood, cultured in vitro. The receptors shown here come from a human donor who had recovered from COVID-19.

V and J are TRBV5-1 and TRBJ2-2, with a possible D match to TRBD1 (6 bases). Per germline, CDR1 SGHRS and CDR2 YFSETQ. Trimming left V 5 bases short and J 4 bases short, with 15 bases between. The CDR3 length is 15 residues. In DNA, the CDR3 is TGCGCCAGCAGACAAGGACAGTTATCCACCGGGGAGCTGTTTTTT. Residues: CASRQGQLSTGELFF.

This clonotype was counted only a few times. The chain uses TRBV7-2 and TRBJ1-5; TRBD1 matches at 9 bases. Per germline, CDR1 SGHTA and CDR2 FQGNSA. Trimming took 3 bases from V and 3 from J; bases not matched to a gene: 3. The CDR3 is 15 amino acids. The CDR3 region has the DNA TGTGCCAGCAGCTTGGGACAGGGTCACAATCAGCCCCAGCATTTT. Encoded protein: CASSLGQGHNQPQHF.

The V and J genes are TRBV18 and TRBJ2-7, with D maybe TRBD1 (6 bases). Per the germline V gene, CDR1 is KGHSH and CDR2 is LQKENI. The CDR3 consists of 15 residues. Trimming took 6 bases from V and 2 from J, leaving 17 bases between them. This CDR3 reads CASSSYTGRTYEQYF. The CDR3 DNA reads TGTGCCAGCTCTTCATACACAGGGCGGACCTACGAGCAGTACTTC.

The chain links TRBV4-2 to TRBJ1-2; D may be TRBD1 (5 bases). The CDR3 is 17 residues long. V was trimmed by 0 bases and J by 4 bases, leaving 18 bases between them. Germline values: CDR1 LGHNA, CDR2 YNFKEQ. DNA for the CDR3: TGTGCCAGCAGCCAAGACGAACAGGCGGCACCACTCTATGGCTACACCTTC. Translating gives CASSQDEQAAPLYGYTF.

The CDR3 protein is CASKRGGTGGGEQYF. The CDR3 DNA reads as TGCGCCAGCAAACGCGGGGGCACGGGAGGGGGCGAGCAGTACTTC. This chain links TRBV5-1 with TRBJ2-7, with 8 bases that match TRBD2. The CDR3 runs to 15 residues. The germline V gene encodes CDR1 SGHRS and CDR2 YFSETQ. V shed 6 bases, J shed 6 bases, and the junction held 14 bases outside the gene matches.

This sequence joins TRBV12-3 or TRBV12-4 and TRBJ2-6; 7 bases match TRBD1. The CDR3 spans 17 residues. V trimming: 6 bases; J trimming: 0 bases; junction bases outside the gene matches: 8. The CDR3 DNA reads as TGTGCCAGCAGGCACAGGGGCCAGGCCTCTGGGGCCAACGTCCTGACTTTC. Translating it yields CASRHRGQASGANVLTF.

This rearrangement joins TRBV5-4 to TRBJ2-7, with 9 bases fitting TRBD2. The CDR3 spans 16 residues. Looked up from germline, CDR1 is SGHNT and CDR2 is YYREEE (reference sequence). V was clipped by 2 bases and J by 0 bases; unmatched bases: 6. CDR3 region: CASSFLTSGSSYEQYF. CDR3 nucleotide sequence: TGTGCCAGCAGCTTCCTGACTAGCGGTAGCTCCTACGAGCAGTACTTC. The full variable domain, in which reference TRBV5-4 and TRBJ2-7 provide the parts outside the CDR3, is ETGVTQSPTHLIKTRGQQVTLRCSSQSGHNTVSWYQQALGQGPQFIFQYYREEENGRGNFPPRFSGLQFPNYSSELNVNALELDDSALYLCASSFLTSGSSYEQYFGPGTRLTVT.

This clonotype was detected only a few times. CDR3 protein: CASSIGVTTGELFF. The DNA for the CDR3 is TGTGCCAGTAGTATAGGGGTAACCACCGGGGAGCTGTTTTTT. The rearrangement joins TRBV19 to TRBJ2-2; no reliable D call. This CDR3 spans 14 amino acids. V lost 1 base to trimming and J lost 4 bases, with 7 bases between them. The germline V gene encodes CDR1 LNHDA and CDR2 SQIVND (reference sequence).

The sample holds a few counts of this clonotype. The chain has TRBV27 and TRBJ1-2; D is perhaps TRBD1 (6 bases). CDR1 and CDR2 (germline): MNHEY, SMNVEV (reference sequence). The V and J ends lost 3 bases and 8 bases respectively, with 22 bases between them. The CDR3 sequence is 16 residues long. CDR3 amino acids: CASSFYVSGAQGGYTF. In nucleotides, the CDR3 is TGTGCCAGCAGTTTTTATGTATCAGGGGCCCAAGGCGGCTACACCTTC.

V is TRBV7-9 and J is TRBJ2-7, with 9 bases that match TRBD2. The CDR3 runs 15 residues. With 5 bases clipped from V and 7 bases from J, the junction kept 12 bases outside the gene matches. CDR1 and CDR2 from the germline V gene are SEHNR and FQNEAQ (reference sequence). The CDR3 sequence: CASSQPASGNEEQYF. Written as DNA, the CDR3 is TGTGCCAGCAGCCAGCCGGCTAGCGGGAATGAGGAGCAGTACTTC.

The chain uses TRBV10-3 and TRBJ2-3; 13 bases fit TRBD2. CDR1 is ENHRY and CDR2 is SYGVKD in the germline V gene. The CDR3 covers 19 residues. Losses at the gene ends were 0 bases for V and 2 bases for J; bases not matched to a gene: 8. The CDR3 coding sequence is TGTGCCATCAGTGAGTCCCCCCGACTAGCGGGAGGCCTCACAGATACGCAGTATTTT. The encoded protein is CAISESPRLAGGLTDTQYF.

J is TRBJ1-4 and V is TRBV27; 9 bases fit TRBD1. The germline CDR1 and CDR2 sequences are MNHEY and SMNVEV (reference sequence). The CDR3 contains 16 residues. V lost 6 bases and J lost 6; bases outside the gene matches: 11. CDR3 coding DNA: TGTGCCAGCAGACCGCGATTCCGGGACAGGGATGAAAAACTGTTTTTT. Encoded protein: CASRPRFRDRDEKLFF. The full variable domain, in which reference TRBV27 and TRBJ1-4 provide the parts outside the CDR3, is EAQVTQNPRYLITVTGKKLTVTCSQNMNHEYMSWYRQDPGLGLRQIYYSMNVEVTDKGDVPEGYKVSRKEKRNFPLILESPSPNQTSLYFCASRPRFRDRDEKLFFGSGTQLSVL.

CDR3 sequence reads: CASSLAGGGLQGTQYF. Written as DNA, the CDR3 is TGTGCCAGCAGCCTTGCCGGTGGGGGCCTGCAGGGTACGCAGTATTTT. The genes are TRBV28 and TRBJ2-3, with D possibly being TRBD1 (6 bases). The CDR3 length is 16 residues. V gave up 6 bases and J gave up 8 bases, with 24 bases separating them. Germline CDR1 reads MDHEN; CDR2 reads SYDVKM. The full variable domain, in which reference TRBV28 and TRBJ2-3 provide the parts outside the CDR3, is DVKVTQSSRYLVKRTGEKVFLECVQDMDHENMFWYRQDPGLGLRLIYFSYDVKMKEKGDIPEGYSVSREKKERFSLILESASTNQTSMYLCASSLAGGGLQGTQYFGPGTRLTVL.

The J gene is TRBJ1-2, the V gene TRBV10-3, with 9 bases lining up with TRBD1. This CDR3 is 15 amino acids long. The ends lost 3 bases at V and 4 bases at J; junction bases unmatched: 6. In germline, CDR1 is ENHRY, CDR2 SYGVKD. The CDR3 sequence: CAISEQGARGYGYTF. CDR3 in DNA: TGTGCCATCAGTGAACAGGGGGCTCGCGGCTATGGCTACACCTTC.

This rearrangement joins TRBV27 to TRBJ1-5; D may be TRBD1 (6 bases). CDR1 and CDR2 from the germline V gene are MNHEY and SMNVEV (reference sequence). Trimming took off 4 bases at V and 2 bases at J, with 12 bases between the two ends. CDR3 length: 15 residues. The CDR3 loop reads CASSYGGGGNQPQHF. The DNA of the CDR3 is TGTGCCAGCAGTTACGGAGGGGGTGGCAATCAGCCCCAGCATTTT.

This rearrangement joins TRBV7-9 to TRBJ2-2; D is unresolved. The CDR3 consists of 13 residues. Germline assignment: CDR1 SEHNR and CDR2 FQNEAQ (reference sequence). V lost 0 bases to trimming and J lost 7 bases, with 6 bases between them. CDR3 DNA sequence: TGTGCCAGCAGCTTAGCGCCCGGCGGGGAGCTGTTTTTT. It is translated as CASSLAPGGELFF.

Note on this clonotype: It is unclear where the CDR3 begins or ends on the DNA, so no DNA is shown, and the CDR3 is as TCRdb lists it. The genes are TRBV7-5 and TRBJ2-2; the table's D gene call, TRBD1, was not cross checked with the DNA. TRBV7-5 counts as a pseudogene. The CDR3 totals 18 residues, both ends included. The CDR3: CISVPDSTRLNNTGELFF.

The table lists this clonotype with a few counts. The V call is TRBV25-1, the J call TRBJ2-5; 8 bases are a match to TRBD1. This CDR3 region has 16 residues. The germline CDR1 and CDR2 sequences are MGHDK and SYGVNS. The ends lost 3 bases at V and 4 bases at J; junction bases unmatched: 10. The DNA for the CDR3 is TGTGCCAGCAGTGACCCTCGACAGGGGTGGCGAGAGACCCAGTACTTC. Translated, it gives CASSDPRQGWRETQYF.

The chain recombines TRBV7-9 with TRBJ2-3; the D gene could be TRBD1 or TRBD2 (5 bases each). Germline CDR1 reads SEHNR; CDR2 reads FQNEAQ (reference sequence). V was pared by 4 bases and J by 7 bases, with 15 bases between. The CDR3 extends over 14 amino acids. The CDR3 region has the DNA TGTGCCAGCAGCTACGGGACCCGGCAAAATACGCAGTATTTT. It encodes CASSYGTRQNTQYF.

The sample holds a few counts of this clonotype. The chain couples TRBV6-1 to TRBJ1-1, with D uncertain. V was clipped by 7 bases and J by 1 base, with 4 bases between them. The CDR3 is 11 residues long. Germline V gene data show CDR1 as MNHNS and CDR2 as SASEGT. This CDR3 is CASTGNTEAFF. CDR3 sequence (DNA): TGTGCCAGCACAGGGAACACTGAAGCTTTCTTT.

This clonotype has only a few counts. The chain recombines TRBV28 with TRBJ1-2; 7 bases map to TRBD1. V shed 6 bases, J shed 4 bases, and the junction held 8 bases outside the gene matches. The CDR3 is made up of 14 amino acids. Germline CDR1 MDHEN, CDR2 SYDVKM. The CDR3 DNA sequence: TGTGCCAGCAGGGCCGCGACAGGGACCTATGGCTACACCTTC. This encodes CASRAATGTYGYTF.

This clonotype has only a few counts. This chain joins TRBV10-3 and TRBJ2-3; TRBD2 agrees at 10 bases. Per germline, CDR1 ENHRY and CDR2 SYGVKD. This CDR3 has 16 amino acids. The V segment lost 4 bases and the J segment 6 bases; nucleotides outside the gene matches: 10. In nucleotides, the CDR3 is TGTGCCATCAGTGTTGCCAGCGGGGGGGCCCGTGATACGCAGTATTTT. As protein: CAISVASGGARDTQYF.

V and J are TRBV19 and TRBJ1-5; D perhaps matches TRBD1 (6 bases). The CDR3 contains 17 residues. V lost 5 bases to trimming and J lost 1 base, with 18 bases between them. Per germline, CDR1 LNHDA and CDR2 SQIVND (reference sequence). For the CDR3, the DNA is TGTGCCAGTAGTGCGACGAACACAGGGTTCAGCAATCAGCCCCAGCATTTT. Translated, it gives CASSATNTGFSNQPQHF.

This clonotype was seen more than once but under ten times. The chain has TRBV20-1 and TRBJ2-5; 8 positions match TRBD1. This CDR3 contains 15 residues. Germline trimming cut 0 bases from V and 4 bases from J; bases unmatched to any gene: 7. Germline V gene data show CDR1 as DFQATT and CDR2 as SNEGSKA (reference sequence). The CDR3 loop is CSARDLRQGTETQYF. Here the CDR3 DNA reads TGCAGTGCTAGAGATTTGAGACAGGGGACAGAGACCCAGTACTTC.

The J gene is TRBJ1-1, the V gene TRBV20-1; D is possibly TRBD1 (5 bases). Trimming cost V 7 bases and J 6 bases, with 12 bases left between them. The length of the CDR3 is 11 residues. The germline CDR1 and CDR2 sequences are DFQATT and SNEGSKA (reference sequence). In DNA form, the CDR3 reads TGCAGTGATCAGGAGGGGTCTGAAGCTTTCTTT. It translates to CSDQEGSEAFF.

This clonotype has just a few counts. The chain carries TRBV10-1 and TRBJ1-1; D not certain. The CDR3 is 13 residues long. V lost 0 bases to trimming and J lost 3 bases, with 5 bases between them. Germline V gene sequence: CDR1 WNHNN, CDR2 SYGVQD (reference sequence). CDR3 sequence: CASSESTYTEAFF. CDR3 coding DNA: TGCGCCAGCAGTGAGTCGACGTACACTGAAGCTTTCTTT.

The chain carries TRBV6-2 or TRBV6-3 and TRBJ2-1; D not certain. The CDR3 runs 13 residues. V was trimmed by 7 bases and J by 4 bases, leaving 11 bases between them. Germline V gene data show CDR1 as MNHEY and CDR2 as SVGEGT. CDR3 DNA sequence: TGTGCCAGCATGAGTAGGGTTTACAATGAGCAGTTCTTC. It yields the protein CASMSRVYNEQFF.

The V and J genes are TRBV27 and TRBJ1-1, with no clear D. The CDR3 has 12 amino acids. Germline V gene sequence: CDR1 MNHEY, CDR2 SMNVEV (reference sequence). V lost 7 bases and J lost 5, with 11 bases in between. This chain's CDR3 is CASTGSGTEAFF. Written as DNA, the CDR3 is TGTGCCAGCACGGGGTCGGGGACTGAAGCTTTCTTT.

The chain has TRBV30 and TRBJ2-3; possible D gene TRBD1, 5 bases. This CDR3 is 13 amino acids long. Germline values: CDR1 GTSNPN, CDR2 SVGIG (reference sequence). Trimming stripped 0 bases from V and 1 base from J, with 5 bases between. CDR3 loop: CAWSVTGTDTQYF. DNA of the CDR3: TGTGCCTGGAGTGTGACAGGCACAGATACGCAGTATTTT. Full variable domain (outside the CDR3, taken from reference TRBV30 and TRBJ2-3): SQTIHQWPATLVQPVGSPLSLECTVEGTSNPNLYWYRQAAGRGLQLLFYSVGIGQISSEVPQNLSASRPQDRQFILSSKKLLLSDSGFYLCAWSVTGTDTQYFGPGTRLTVL.

V is TRBV24-1 and J is TRBJ2-7; D not resolved. The CDR3 sequence is 14 residues long. V shed 6 bases and J shed 0 bases, with 11 bases lying between them. Germline values: CDR1 KGHDR, CDR2 SFDVKD. CDR3 nucleotide sequence: TGTGCCACCAGTTCCCCCGAAAGCTCCTACGAGCAGTACTTC. As protein: CATSSPESSYEQYF.